The source of this T cell receptor (beta chain) is a study of T cell responses to AZD1222 COVID-19 vaccine. Study conclusions and caveats: Regions 160-218 and 743-854 held dominance among vaccine-associated CD4 TCRs, which spanned spike.

Using immunoSEQ multiplex PCR, the repertoire was profiled, and TCRdb retains in-frame clones only, with some absent. The sample lists 90,000 to 120,000 clones; roughly 90% were seen once. Concerning this clone itself: Antigen: not known.

The sequence derives from an adult in good health. This specimen was peripheral blood, taken on day 0 of AZD1222 vaccination.

This chain's CDR3 is CASTTSPDRINEKLFF. CDR3 nucleotides: TGCGCCAGCACCACCTCCCCGGACAGGATTAATGAAAAACTGTTTTTT. This chain uses TRBV5-1 with TRBJ1-4; TRBD1 agrees at 7 bases. From germline, CDR1 is SGHRS and CDR2 YFSETQ. There are 16 residues in the CDR3. V shed 6 bases and J 4 bases; nucleotides not matched to a gene: 12.